Below are 15 T cell receptor beta chains sequenced from a single sample in a study of PD-L1 blockade in urothelial cancer. The method was immunoSEQ multiplex PCR; TCRdb's version includes in-frame clones alone and lacks a portion of them. This table has tens of thousands of clones, around 88% appearing once. Time point given: pretreatment peripheral blood. The material was PBMCs, obtained around atezolizumab (anti-PD-L1) treatment. Receptor source: a woman aged 55-70 years with urothelial cancer.

The genes are TRBV7-2 and TRBJ2-7; 7 nucleotides match TRBD1. CDR1 is SGHTA, CDR2 FQGNSA, per germline. The CDR3 runs to 14 residues. Trimming removed 3 bases from V and 2 bases from J; junction bases left unmatched: 4. The CDR3 nucleotides read TGTGCCAGCAGCTTCGGGACAGCCGCCTACGAGCAGTACTTC. Encoded protein: CASSFGTAAYEQYF.

The V and J genes are TRBV7-3 and TRBJ2-7, with D uncertain. Trimming cost V 5 bases and J 0 bases, with 11 bases left between them. This CDR3 has 14 residues. Germline assignment: CDR1 SGHTA and CDR2 FQGTGA. CDR3 bases: TGTGCCAGCAGCCCGACCCGGAGCTCCTACGAGCAGTACTTC. Translation gives CASSPTRSSYEQYF.

CDR3 region: CASSFRTGDGYTF. DNA for the CDR3: TGTGCCAGCAGCTTTAGGACAGGGGATGGCTACACCTTC. This chain uses TRBV7-2 with TRBJ1-2; 9 nucleotides agree with TRBD1. CDR3 length: 13 amino acids. Germline V gene lookup returns CDR1 SGHTA and CDR2 FQGNSA. The ends lost 3 bases at V and 6 bases at J; junction bases unmatched: 2.

The chain has TRBV19 and TRBJ2-3, with D perhaps TRBD2 (6 bases). The CDR3 is 15 amino acids. V was trimmed by 3 bases and J by 0 bases, leaving 10 bases between them. Germline V gene data show CDR1 as LNHDA and CDR2 as SQIVND (reference sequence). This CDR3 reads CASSMLGTSTDTQYF. The CDR3, as DNA: TGTGCCAGTAGTATGTTAGGGACTAGCACAGATACGCAGTATTTT.

This chain connects TRBV27 to TRBJ2-7, with a tentative D call TRBD2 (6 bases). The V and J ends lost 4 bases and 6 bases respectively, with 13 bases between them. This CDR3 contains 13 residues. Looked up from germline, CDR1 is MNHEY and CDR2 is SMNVEV (reference sequence). CDR3 nucleotides: TGTGCCAGCAGTTCACACAGGAGGGGCGAGCAGTACTTC. This gives the protein CASSSHRRGEQYF.

Here the CDR3 DNA reads TGTGCCAGCAGCTTAAGCCCGACTCAGGGGACGCAGTATTTT. This codes for CASSLSPTQGTQYF. The chain combines TRBV7-3 with TRBJ2-3, with TRBD1 as a possible D gene (6 bases). The CDR3 has 14 residues. Trimming pared 1 base from V and 9 bases from J, leaving 14 bases between. CDR1 and CDR2 (germline): SGHTA, FQGTGA.

This clone has a handful of counts. The chain combines TRBV28 with TRBJ2-7; perhaps TRBD1 as D (6 bases). Germline V CDR1 and CDR2: MDHEN, SYDVKM. Trimming pared 9 bases from V and 0 bases from J, leaving 15 bases between. This CDR3 is built from 14 residues. The CDR3 sequence is CASTGTLISYEQYF. In nucleotides, the CDR3 is TGTGCCAGTACCGGGACACTAATCTCCTACGAGCAGTACTTC.

Concerning this clone: The same CDR3 also results from other DNA sequences found in this sample. V and J are TRBV5-6 and TRBJ2-5; 10 bases map to TRBD2. Germline lookup yields CDR1 SGHDT and CDR2 YYEEEE. The V and J ends lost 0 bases and 4 bases, in that order; junction bases with no gene match: 6. CDR3 length: 16 amino acids. In DNA form, the CDR3 reads TGTGCCAGCAGCTTGGCTCCAGCGGGAGGGAGAGAGACCCAGTACTTC. It specifies CASSLAPAGGRETQYF.

The CDR3, as DNA: TGTGCCAGCAGCTTGGGCAGGGCTGGAACCCAGCATTTT. Protein product: CASSLGRAGTQHF. The gene calls are TRBV5-6 and TRBJ1-5, with D perhaps TRBD1 (5 bases). V was trimmed by 0 bases and J by 11 bases, leaving 12 bases between them. The length of the CDR3 is 13 residues. CDR1 and CDR2 (germline): SGHDT, YYEEEE.

CDR3 in amino acids: CASTPGTSVYEQYF. The DNA for the CDR3 is TGTGCCAGTACCCCCGGGACATCCGTCTACGAGCAGTACTTC. The chain combines TRBV25-1 with TRBJ2-7; TRBD1 might be the D (6 bases). The CDR3 extends over 14 amino acids. V was trimmed by 9 bases and J by 3 bases, leaving 18 bases between them. Germline loops: CDR1 MGHDK, CDR2 SYGVNS.

V is TRBV19 and J is TRBJ2-3; no firm D call. Trimming cost V 2 bases and J 1 base, with 10 bases left between them. CDR1 and CDR2 (germline): LNHDA, SQIVND (reference sequence). The CDR3 runs 15 residues. As DNA, the CDR3 is TGTGCCAGTAGTATATTACAACCTGGCACAGATACGCAGTATTTT. Translation gives CASSILQPGTDTQYF.

The V call is TRBV27, the J call TRBJ1-1, with D uncertain. From germline, CDR1 is MNHEY and CDR2 SMNVEV (reference sequence). V lost 5 bases, J lost 3 bases, and 16 bases lay in between. The CDR3 sequence is 15 residues long. The CDR3 DNA reads TGTGCCAGCAGTCCGCGGGGATATGGGGACACTGAAGCTTTCTTT. It encodes CASSPRGYGDTEAFF.

V usage is TRBV2 and J usage is TRBJ1-3; D is unresolved. The CDR3 is 16 residues long. The germline V gene encodes CDR1 SNHLY and CDR2 FYNNEI. The ends were cut back, 1 base at V and 0 bases at J, with 10 bases in the middle. CDR3 region: CASSEEAGASGNTIYF. CDR3 coding DNA: TGTGCCAGCAGTGAAGAGGCAGGTGCCTCTGGAAACACCATATATTTT.

The rearrangement uses TRBV11-3 and TRBJ2-1, with 10 nucleotides matching TRBD2. Trimming cost V 0 bases and J 3 bases; bases outside gene matches: 2. The CDR3 extends over 16 amino acids. Germline V gives CDR1 SGHNT, CDR2 YENEEA. This chain's CDR3 is CASSLEGTSVYNEQFF. The CDR3 DNA follows: TGTGCCAGCAGCTTAGAGGGGACTAGCGTCTACAATGAGCAGTTCTTC.

The chain has TRBV25-1 and TRBJ2-1, with TRBD2 identical over 13 bases. After removal of 1 base from V and 8 bases from J, the junction contained 8 bases not matched to a gene. The germline V gene encodes CDR1 MGHDK and CDR2 SYGVNS. The CDR3 has 17 residues. The CDR3: CASSEFRLAGGGDEQFF. The CDR3 bases are TGTGCCAGCAGTGAATTTCGACTAGCGGGAGGTGGAGATGAGCAGTTCTTC.